The rows below give T cell receptor beta chains drawn from one sample of a study of T cells in Graves' hyperthyroidism and ophthalmopathy. TCRdb redid the calling of the multiplex PCR reads with MiXCR, one entry per CDR3 protein. Of under 200,000 distinct CDR3 sequences in the sample, over 8% are singletons; the top ten hold around 20%. Input material: blood. The source is a young woman with Graves' hyperthyroidism that later progressed to Graves' ophthalmopathy. CDR3s include the opening cysteine and the closing phenylalanine or tryptophan.

CDR3aa: CASSQEPGNEAFF
j_gene: TRBJ1-1
v_gene: TRBV3-1

CDR3aa: CASSQVQGSTEAFF
j_gene: TRBJ1-1
v_gene: TRBV3-1

CDR3aa: CSASAALGNSPLHF
j_gene: TRBJ1-6
v_gene: TRBV20-1

CDR3aa: CASSPDRYNSPLHF
j_gene: TRBJ1-6
v_gene: TRBV5-1

CDR3aa: CASSLAGGRYSSSLHF
j_gene: TRBJ1-6
v_gene: TRBV5-1

CDR3aa: CASSQLLTQLLPNQPQHF
j_gene: TRBJ1-5
v_gene: TRBV4-3

CDR3aa: CASSRDRDNYGYTF
j_gene: TRBJ1-2
v_gene: TRBV6-1

CDR3aa: CASSLVGTSGINEQFF
j_gene: TRBJ2-1
v_gene: TRBV7-3

CDR3aa: CASSTRDRGSEQYF
j_gene: TRBJ2-7
v_gene: TRBV27

CDR3aa: CASSRDRAYEQYF
j_gene: TRBJ2-7
v_gene: TRBV12-3/TRBV12-4

CDR3aa: CASSLTSVGEKLFF
j_gene: TRBJ1-4
v_gene: TRBV11-2

CDR3aa: CASSPVGGVGQPQHF
j_gene: TRBJ1-5
v_gene: TRBV7-2

CDR3aa: CASSEAAGGLAPSSYNEQFF
j_gene: TRBJ2-1
v_gene: TRBV2

CDR3aa: CSAKRGEGRNQPQHF
j_gene: TRBJ1-5
v_gene: TRBV20-1

CDR3aa: CASSLLAGLGGELFF
j_gene: TRBJ2-2
v_gene: TRBV5-4

CDR3aa: CASSLAGGTGNTIYF
j_gene: TRBJ1-3
v_gene: TRBV12-3/TRBV12-4

CDR3aa: CASSLLGTGEPQHF
j_gene: TRBJ1-5
v_gene: TRBV12-3/TRBV12-4

CDR3aa: CATSKGPGQEETQYF
j_gene: TRBJ2-5
v_gene: TRBV15

CDR3aa: CSARDLGRVTDTQYF
j_gene: TRBJ2-3
v_gene: TRBV20-1

CDR3aa: CASHSSRPDGYTF
j_gene: TRBJ1-2
v_gene: TRBV28

CDR3aa: CASSRDSDTEAFF
j_gene: TRBJ1-1
v_gene: TRBV7-3

CDR3aa: CASSAGTGGTEAFF
j_gene: TRBJ1-1
v_gene: TRBV6-4